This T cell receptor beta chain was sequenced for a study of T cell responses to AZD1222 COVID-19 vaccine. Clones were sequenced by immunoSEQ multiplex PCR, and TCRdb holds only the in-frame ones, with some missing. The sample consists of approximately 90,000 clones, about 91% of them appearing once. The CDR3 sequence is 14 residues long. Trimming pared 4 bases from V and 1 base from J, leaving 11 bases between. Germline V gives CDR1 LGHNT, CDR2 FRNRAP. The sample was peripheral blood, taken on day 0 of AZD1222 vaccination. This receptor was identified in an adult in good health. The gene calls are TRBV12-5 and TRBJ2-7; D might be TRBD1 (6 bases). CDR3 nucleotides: TGTGCTAGTGGTTCCAACAGGGTATCCTACGAGCAGTACTTC. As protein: CASGSNRVSYEQYF.